This TCR beta chain is drawn from a study of cytomegalovirus exposure and HLA in healthy donors. Germline-derived CDR1 and CDR2 are MNHEY and SVGAGI. Trimming took 1 base from V and 4 from J, leaving 10 bases between them. The length of the CDR3 is 14 residues. TCRdb's copy holds only in-frame clones and misses some; the assay was immunoSEQ multiplex PCR. In the table there are some 200,000 clones, 75% to 85% of which are singletons. The chain carries TRBV6-5 and TRBJ1-2; D not certain. Sequencing was performed on PBMCs. The receptor's source is a woman aged 30 to 39 in good health and CMV-seropositive. The CDR3 DNA reads as TGTGCCAGCAGTTACTACCGCGGATTCTATGGCTACACCTTC. It translates to CASSYYRGFYGYTF.